The 17 T cell receptor beta chains below come from one sample, sequenced in a study of blood T cell repertoires in COVID-19. The protocol was immunoSEQ multiplex PCR, while the TCRdb copy is restricted to in-frame clones and leaves out a portion. Found here are approximately 250,000 clones, about 83% of them singletons; the top ten hold around 5.5%. Input material: peripheral blood. These TCRs come from a human donor in a cohort sampled during active COVID-19.

This chain uses TRBV19 with TRBJ1-2, with 7 bases aligning to TRBD1. Unmatched junction bases numbered 7, after V lost 1 base and J lost 2 bases. This CDR3 comprises 16 residues. CDR1 is LNHDA and CDR2 is SQIVND in the germline V gene (reference sequence). CDR3 DNA sequence: TGTGCCAGTAGTATAGGCGACAGGGACCAGAACTATGGCTACACCTTC. Translating gives CASSIGDRDQNYGYTF.

The V call is TRBV28, the J call TRBJ1-5, with D maybe TRBD1 (5 bases). The germline gives CDR1 MDHEN, CDR2 SYDVKM. V was pared by 5 bases and J by 0 bases, with 11 bases between. The CDR3 length is 15 residues. The CDR3 DNA reads as TGTGCCAGCAGTCCTGACAGATATAGCAATCAGCCCCAGCATTTT. It is translated as CASSPDRYSNQPQHF.

The chain employs TRBV5-6 and TRBJ2-3; no firm D call. Trimming took 4 bases from V and 5 from J, leaving 14 bases between them. CDR3 length: 14 amino acids. The germline V gene encodes CDR1 SGHDT and CDR2 YYEEEE. The CDR3 DNA follows: TGTGCCAGCAGCCTGACGAGGTCGGGAGATACGCAGTATTTT. Its translation: CASSLTRSGDTQYF.

The CDR3 DNA is TGTGCCAGTAATTTTCTAGCGGGTAACAATTCCTACGAGCAGTACTTC. Its translation: CASNFLAGNNSYEQYF. The gene calls are TRBV21-1 and TRBJ2-7; the DNA was not compared with TRBD2, the D call given in the table. TRBV21-1 is termed a pseudogene. The CDR3 consists of 16 residues.

CDR3 in DNA: TGCGCCAGCAGTCAATCGAAGGGCGGGAGGGCGGACGAGCAGTACTTC. Residues: CASSQSKGGRADEQYF. J is TRBJ2-7 and V is TRBV23-1, with 9 bases aligning to TRBD2. TRBV23-1 is recorded as an ORF, its role being uncertain. This CDR3 spans 16 amino acids. The junction had 8 bases not matched to a gene; V was cut back by 0 bases and J by 5 bases.

The rearrangement uses TRBV2 and TRBJ1-2; D unclear. In germline, CDR1 is SNHLY, CDR2 FYNNEI. With 2 bases removed from V and 4 bases from J, the gap between germline ends came to 11 bases. This CDR3 has 14 amino acids. The CDR3 region is CASSEKGGRYGYTF. The CDR3 nucleotides are TGTGCCAGCAGTGAAAAGGGAGGGCGCTATGGCTACACCTTC.

This clone came up a few times. V gene TRBV7-8 combines with J gene TRBJ2-6; 7 nucleotides line up with TRBD1. J lost 3 bases, V lost 4 bases, and 21 bases had no gene match. The CDR3 contains 21 residues. Germline assignment: CDR1 SGHVS and CDR2 FQNEAQ. Here the CDR3 reads CASSSQSIDRVGLYGANVLTF. As DNA, the CDR3 is TGTGCCAGCAGCTCCCAATCGATAGACAGGGTCGGCTTGTATGGGGCCAACGTCCTGACTTTC.

V and J are TRBV28 and TRBJ1-1, with TRBD1 matching over 8 bases. The CDR3 spans 15 residues. After removal of 5 bases from V and 0 bases from J, the junction contained 5 bases not matched to a gene. CDR1 and CDR2 from the germline V gene are MDHEN and SYDVKM. In DNA, the CDR3 is TGTGCCAGCAGTCGGACAGGGCGTATGAACACTGAAGCTTTCTTT. This gives the protein CASSRTGRMNTEAFF.

This clone was picked up one time. The V call is TRBV19, the J call TRBJ1-5; 10 nucleotides agree with TRBD1. The ends lost 3 bases at V and 4 bases at J; junction bases unmatched: 6. The CDR3 has 16 residues. Germline CDR1 is LNHDA and CDR2 is SQIVND (reference sequence). The CDR3 region has the DNA TGTGCCAGTAGTATTCCCGGGACAGGGGCTAATCAGCCCCAGCATTTT. It encodes CASSIPGTGANQPQHF.

This sequence joins TRBV9 and TRBJ2-5, with D unresolved. The CDR3 runs to 12 residues. V was clipped by 3 bases and J by 2 bases, with 5 bases between them. Germline values: CDR1 SGDLS, CDR2 YYNGEE. The CDR3 here is CASSAVQETQYF. Written as DNA, the CDR3 is TGTGCCAGCAGCGCTGTACAAGAGACCCAGTACTTC.

The CDR3 loop reads CSAPTASLNTEAFF. In nucleotides, the CDR3 is TGCAGCGCCCCGACTGCGTCCTTGAACACTGAAGCTTTCTTT. The chain uses TRBV29-1 and TRBJ1-1; no clear D gene. From germline, CDR1 is SQVTM and CDR2 ANQGSEA. This CDR3 is 14 amino acids long. V dropped 7 bases and J dropped 0 bases, with 15 bases sitting between them.

This sequence joins TRBV3-1 (or the pseudogene TRBV3-2) and TRBJ2-3, with 8 positions matching TRBD2. The CDR3 loop spans 15 amino acids. The V segment lost 4 bases and the J segment 6 bases; nucleotides outside the gene matches: 9. Germline V lookup: CDR1 LGHDT, CDR2 YNNKEL (reference sequence). The CDR3 spells CASSPGGALLDTQYF. The CDR3 DNA follows: TGTGCCAGCAGCCCGGGGGGGGCGCTTTTGGATACGCAGTATTTT.

V usage is TRBV7-2 and J usage is TRBJ2-2; no clear D gene. CDR3 length: 15 amino acids. The germline V gene encodes CDR1 SGHTA and CDR2 FQGNSA. With 3 bases removed from V and 0 bases from J, the gap between germline ends came to 8 bases. CDR3 protein: CASSLITANTGELFF. The CDR3 DNA reads as TGTGCCAGCAGCTTGATCACAGCGAACACCGGGGAGCTGTTTTTT.

The chain recombines TRBV12-5 with TRBJ2-3, with 10 nucleotides matching TRBD1. V dropped 6 bases and J dropped 11; count of bases not matched to a gene: 11. CDR3 size: 14 residues. The germline V gene encodes CDR1 LGHNT and CDR2 FRNRAP. CDR3 sequence: CASGPDRGRNKQYF. CDR3 nucleotides: TGTGCTAGTGGACCGGACAGGGGGAGAAACAAGCAGTATTTT.

V usage is TRBV3-1 (or the pseudogene TRBV3-2) and J usage is TRBJ1-6, with TRBD1 matching over 7 bases. This CDR3 spans 14 amino acids. V gave up 1 base and J gave up 11 bases; unmatched junction bases: 5. Germline CDR1 LGHDT, CDR2 YNNKEL (reference sequence). CDR3 sequence reads: CASSQGQGGTPLHF. CDR3 coding DNA: TGTGCCAGCAGCCAAGGACAGGGTGGGACACCCCTCCACTTT.

The rearrangement joins TRBV5-1 to TRBJ2-5; 7 nucleotides align to TRBD2. V gave up 1 base and J gave up 2 bases; unmatched junction bases: 5. CDR1 SGHRS and CDR2 YFSETQ come from the germline V gene. This CDR3 comprises 15 residues. CDR3 region: CASSLPSGMQETQYF. Written as DNA, the CDR3 is TGCGCCAGCAGCTTGCCCAGCGGGATGCAAGAGACCCAGTACTTC.

The rearrangement joins TRBV5-1 to TRBJ1-4, with D possibly TRBD1 on 6 matching bases. Trimming left V 4 bases short and J 5 bases short, with 12 bases between. Germline CDR1 SGHRS, CDR2 YFSETQ. The CDR3 contains 14 residues. The CDR3 is CASSTQGNNEKLFF. The DNA of the CDR3 is TGCGCCAGCAGCACTCAGGGGAACAATGAAAAACTGTTTTTT. Full variable domain (missing parts from reference TRBV5-1 and TRBJ1-4): KAGVTQTPRYLIKTRGQQVTLSCSPISGHRSVSWYQQTPGQGLQFLFEYFSETQRNKGNFPGRFSGRQFSNSRSEMNVSTLELGDSALYLCASSTQGNNEKLFFGSGTQLSVL.